This T cell receptor (beta chain) was observed in a study of blood T cells in healthy people across ages. The CDR3 has 13 residues. Germline V gene lookup returns CDR1 SGHTA and CDR2 FQGTGA. With 3 bases removed from V and 7 bases from J, the gap between germline ends came to 12 bases. A second PCR of roughly 7 to 11 cycles used a sample-barcoded 5' primer and a J-beta primer mix. TCRdb analysed the 5' RACE reads with MiXCR anew, one entry per CDR3 protein. The sample includes hundreds of thousands of distinct CDR3 sequences, 58% of them seen just once. J is TRBJ1-1 and V is TRBV7-3; D ambiguous. Material: blood. The sequence was collected from a man aged 30 to 39 in good health. The CDR3 here is CASSLQGGGEAFF. DNA of the CDR3: TGTGCCAGCAGCTTGCAAGGTGGCGGTGAAGCTTTCTTT.